This paragraph covers one TCR beta chain sequence. Its antigen is not identified. This sample stems from a study of T cells expressing NK-cell markers. The CDR3 is 15 residues long. The germline gives CDR1 MGHRA, CDR2 YSYEKL. Points from the study as a whole: What remained unclear was the HCMV specificity of expanded NKG2C+ T cell clones. Four donors showed these clonotypes also leading the CD3+CD56-NKG2C+ fraction. In several donors, dominant CD3+CD56+NKG2C+ clones formed 1.0-7.0% of CD8+ cells.

cDNA encoding TCR beta was synthesized via 5'RACE template switching incorporating UMIs. With the 5' RACE reads reprocessed, TCRdb shows one record per CDR3 protein and no DNA. The repertoire table contains 150,000 to 180,000 distinct CDR3 sequences. V and J are TRBV4-1 and TRBJ2-1; TCRdb names TRBD2, which stays unverified in the absence of DNA. Source material: blood T cells: a sorted CD56 or NKG2C T cell subset, CD4+ or CD8+ T cells, or bulk PBMC T cells (not recorded which). The clonotype was recovered from a woman aged 45-65 years in good health. This CDR3 reads CASSQGGGGSFEQFF.